This entry concerns a single T cell receptor (beta chain). This specimen belongs to a study of blood T cell repertoires in COVID-19. About the research overall: Recovered participants had two consecutive negative NP/OP PCR tests, healthcare professional clearance, or symptom resolution.

Residents of about two dozen US areas, aged about 18 to 95 years, made up the participants. Participants had their cohort set by participant-reported clinical history. Authors' processing steps: The assay estimated nucleated cells by amplifying reference gene primers. TCRdb keeps only in-frame clones here, not all; method: immunoSEQ multiplex PCR. V and J calls and clone size follow that table, whereas D and trimming were derived from the DNA. This repertoire shows under 150,000 clones, approximately 87% found once; its top ten account for roughly 3.9%. This sequence originates from a man aged 50 or older in a cohort exposed to, infected with or recovered from COVID-19 (not recorded which). Sequencing input: PBMCs or T cells enriched from blood (not recorded which).

In DNA, the CDR3 is TGTGCCAGCAGCACCGGGGGTTACGGGGAGCTGTTTTTT. Translating it yields CASSTGGYGELFF. The rearrangement joins TRBV9 to TRBJ2-2; D might be TRBD2 (6 bases). The length of the CDR3 is 13 residues. Germline assignment: CDR1 SGDLS and CDR2 YYNGEE. Trimming cost V 4 bases and J 7 bases, with 11 bases left between them.